The 16 T cell receptor beta chains reported below all come from one sample, sequenced in a study of Ad26.COV2.S vaccination and SARS-CoV-2 variants. Generated by immunoSEQ multiplex PCR, the TCRdb table keeps only in-frame clones and is missing some. The table has about 180,000 clones, around 90% seen once. The sample here was peripheral blood, taken after recovery from COVID-19. Receptors originate from a human donor who had recovered from COVID-19.

The V and J genes are TRBV23-1 and TRBJ2-3; 10 positions match TRBD2. TRBV23-1 is placed among ORFs of uncertain function. The length of the CDR3 is 19 residues. Trimming took 4 bases from V and 0 from J; bases not matched to a gene: 13. CDR3 nucleotides: TGCGCCAGCAGTCCCCCAGGGGCTAGCGGGGGCCGTAGCACAGATACGCAGTATTTT. This gives the protein CASSPPGASGGRSTDTQYF.

This clone showed up just once. The chain is built from TRBV5-1 and TRBJ2-1; TRBD2 agrees at 9 bases. Germline V gene data show CDR1 as SGHRS and CDR2 as YFSETQ. The V and J ends lost 0 bases and 2 bases, in that order; junction bases with no gene match: 9. The CDR3 covers 18 residues. The CDR3 DNA follows: TGCGCCAGCAGCTTGGTGGGTAGCGGGGGAGGCACCTACAATGAGCAGTTCTTC. This translates into CASSLVGSGGGTYNEQFF.

CDR3 bases: TGTGCCAGCAGCCCAGGGACCTACGAGCAGTACTTC. It encodes CASSPGTYEQYF. This chain joins TRBV5-5 and TRBJ2-7, with a tentative D call TRBD1 (5 bases). Germline assignment: CDR1 SGHKS and CDR2 YYEKEE (reference sequence). V was clipped by 4 bases and J by 2 bases, with 7 bases between them. CDR3 length equals 12 residues.

This clone showed up just a few times. The chain uses TRBV27 and TRBJ2-1; D is possibly TRBD1 (5 bases). The germline CDR1 and CDR2 sequences are MNHEY and SMNVEV (reference sequence). The V end was cut by 2 bases, the J end by 5 bases, with 7 bases between. The CDR3 extends over 13 amino acids. CDR3 region: CASSLIRDNEQFF. CDR3 bases: TGTGCCAGCAGTTTAATCAGGGACAATGAGCAGTTCTTC.

In this sample, this clone turned up once. The chain couples TRBV19 to TRBJ1-1; 9 nucleotides line up with TRBD1. The CDR3 consists of 15 residues. Germline loops: CDR1 LNHDA, CDR2 SQIVND (reference sequence). V lost 7 bases, J lost 6 bases, and 12 bases stayed unmatched. The CDR3 bases are TGTGCCAGTATCAGGACAGGGGAGGGAATCCCTGAAGCTTTCTTT. This gives the protein CASIRTGEGIPEAFF. The complete variable domain, with remaining parts taken from reference TRBV19 and TRBJ1-1, reads DGGITQSPKYLFRKEGQNVTLSCEQNLNHDAMYWYRQDPGQGLRLIYYSQIVNDFQKGDIAEGYSVSREKKESFPLTVTSAQKNPTAFYLCASIRTGEGIPEAFFGQGTRLTVV.

V and J are TRBV5-4 and TRBJ1-2, with D possibly TRBD1 on 6 matching bases. Germline V gene lookup returns CDR1 SGHNT and CDR2 YYREEE (reference sequence). This CDR3 is built from 14 residues. V gave up 5 bases and J gave up 5 bases, with 16 bases separating them. The DNA of the CDR3 is TGTGCCAGCAGGTCCTCAAGGACAGCGTATGGCTACACCTTC. Translated: CASRSSRTAYGYTF.

The chain links TRBV7-3 to TRBJ2-1, with D maybe TRBD2 (6 bases). The CDR3 consists of 14 residues. Germline V lookup: CDR1 SGHTA, CDR2 FQGTGA. Deletions cut 0 bases from V and 5 bases from J, with 8 bases between. The chain's CDR3 is CASSLTGLDNEQFF. CDR3 DNA: TGTGCCAGCAGCTTAACGGGACTTGACAATGAGCAGTTCTTC.

V and J are TRBV7-9 and TRBJ2-2; a possible D gene is TRBD2 (5 bases). Germline values: CDR1 SEHNR, CDR2 FQNEAQ (reference sequence). Trimming shortened V by 0 bases and J by 6 bases, and 14 bases separated the two germline ends. The CDR3 has 16 amino acids. The CDR3 coding sequence is TGTGCCAGCAGCTTAGCGTCTGGTGGGAGTCCCGGGGAGCTGTTTTTT. Translation gives CASSLASGGSPGELFF.

This clone occurred a few times. CDR3 loop: CATSEHSGTREEAFF. The DNA of the CDR3 is TGTGCCACCAGTGAACATTCCGGGACTCGGGAAGAAGCTTTCTTT. The chain carries TRBV24-1 and TRBJ1-1, with a possible D match to TRBD1 (5 bases). V lost 4 bases and J 8 bases, leaving 19 bases between the germline ends. The CDR3 has 15 residues. Looked up from germline, CDR1 is KGHDR and CDR2 is SFDVKD.

The chain joins TRBV4-1 to TRBJ1-1, with D tentatively TRBD1 (5 bases). Trimming shortened V by 3 bases and J by 5 bases, and 16 bases separated the two germline ends. Germline assignment: CDR1 MGHRA and CDR2 YSYEKL. This CDR3 is built from 15 residues. This CDR3 is CASSQGRAGRTEAFF. Written as DNA, the CDR3 is TGCGCCAGCAGCCAGGGACGGGCGGGGCGGACTGAAGCTTTCTTT.

The chain is built from TRBV3-1 (or the pseudogene TRBV3-2) and TRBJ2-5; 13 bases fit TRBD2. CDR3 length: 17 amino acids. Germline trimming cut 4 bases from V and 4 bases from J; bases unmatched to any gene: 9. CDR1 and CDR2 (germline): LGHDT, YNNKEL (reference sequence). CDR3 amino acids: CASSPWTSGSQRETQYF. The DNA of the CDR3 is TGTGCCAGCAGCCCCTGGACTAGCGGGAGTCAAAGAGAGACCCAGTACTTC.

The V call is TRBV5-1, the J call TRBJ2-2, with a possible D match to TRBD2 (6 bases). The CDR3 has 13 residues. The germline V gene has CDR1 SGHRS and CDR2 YFSETQ. With 7 bases removed from V and 1 base from J, the gap between germline ends came to 8 bases. CDR3 sequence (DNA): TGCGCCAGCCTGGGACTGAACACCGGGGAGCTGTTTTTT. It translates to CASLGLNTGELFF.

J is TRBJ1-1 and V is TRBV7-9; D perhaps matches TRBD1 (5 bases). Germline loops: CDR1 SEHNR, CDR2 FQNEAQ (reference sequence). CDR3 length: 15 residues. V lost 2 bases, J lost 4 bases, and 14 bases lay in between. The CDR3 region is CASSLRQSVFTEAFF. The CDR3 nucleotides read TGTGCCAGCAGCTTACGACAGAGCGTATTCACTGAAGCTTTCTTT.

V usage is TRBV5-1 and J usage is TRBJ2-1; a possible D gene is TRBD1 (5 bases). Trimming pared 6 bases from V and 5 bases from J, leaving 12 bases between. This CDR3 is 13 amino acids long. Per the germline V gene, CDR1 is SGHRS and CDR2 is YFSETQ. The CDR3 loop is CASTTLTDNEQFF. The CDR3 DNA sequence: TGCGCCAGCACCACCCTGACAGACAATGAGCAGTTCTTC.

This chain connects TRBV11-2 to TRBJ2-3, with 7 positions matching TRBD2. Germline CDR1 and CDR2: SGHAT and FQNNGV. J was trimmed by 0 bases and V by 2 bases; bases with no gene match: 2. CDR3 length equals 15 residues. The CDR3, as DNA: TGTGCCAGCAGCTTAACTAGCGCCAGCACAGATACGCAGTATTTT. As protein: CASSLTSASTDTQYF.

The chain links TRBV6-2 or TRBV6-3 to TRBJ1-5; TRBD1 is a possible D gene (6 bases). This CDR3 has 16 residues. The V and J ends lost 4 bases and 2 bases respectively, with 15 bases between them. Germline V gene lookup returns CDR1 MNHEY and CDR2 SVGEGT. The CDR3 region is CASSWSRGKGNQPQHF. DNA for the CDR3: TGTGCCAGCAGTTGGAGCAGGGGAAAAGGCAATCAGCCCCAGCATTTT.